This TCR beta chain derives from a study of identical twins (dated by TCRdb to 2016 to 2017). Regarding the research as a whole: To test whether fetal clonotypes persist, the study used deep sequencing on TCR alpha and beta repertoires from monozygotic twins, unrelated adults of various ages, and cord blood. Replicate twin experiments were performed at different times using different library preparation protocols to rule out contamination.

Beyond this particular receptor, the publication reports: Compared with coincidental sharing between unrelated individuals, out-of-frame TCR alpha sequences shared between twins had an excess of sequences with low generation probability. Zero-insertion analyses could be partly confounded by invariant T cells such as MAIT and iNKT, although diverse VJ usage argued against such confounding for most clonotypes. Conclusions relied on cross-sectional statistical analysis, since the same donors could not be followed over many years. Out-of-frame TCR alpha sharing in monozygotic twins was systematically underestimated by recombination models, whereas sharing between unrelated individuals was in agreement with the recombination models. The excess sharing between twins in beta out-of-frame sequences was weaker because fewer shared sequences reduced the signal-to-noise ratio. Fewer insertions were carried by abundant cord blood beta clonotypes; a weaker similar trend was observed in young adult naive repertoires, while no such trend was observed in memory repertoires.

CDR1 and CDR2 are read off the germline V gene as SGHTA and FQGNSA. From the cysteine up to the phenylalanine, the CDR3 has a length of 14 residues. This entry keeps only the CDR3 DNA: 42 bases, framed from base 1. V is cut by 10 bases and J by 2 bases, and the space between the germline ends is 17 bases. Every donor was a healthy Caucasian. Three pairs of female monozygotic twins, all aged roughly 18 to 29 years, were included in the twin cohort. Positive isolation kits from Invitrogen were used to isolate CD4+ and CD8+ T cell populations. A note on this clonotype: Its cognate antigen has yet to be identified. No qualities accompany the bases; no much larger clone lies one base away.

The library was obtained by 5' RACE. Sequencing used an Illumina HiSeq 2000. A universal primer binding site was introduced by template switching, and a unique molecular identifier was present in the final cDNA, enabling accurate counting of TCR cDNA molecules. First-strand cDNA for TCR alpha and beta chains was synthesized from specific primers in the conserved constant-segment region. To control for contamination, each cDNA library was double barcoded with a SMART-Mk sample barcode plus Illumina barcodes. TruSeq adapter sequences and Illumina sample barcodes were added in two successive PCR steps. The TCR alpha and beta cDNA libraries were sequenced on the Illumina HiSeq platform using custom primers. The original methods were these. MiGEC was used to process raw reads and extract unique molecular identifiers, and MiXCR was used to find CDR3 positions. Recombination models were inferred per individual with the repgenHMM and IGoR tools using an EM algorithm. Shared clonotype analysis was performed with the tcR package in R, normalizing sharing by the product of cloneset sizes. To study raw recombination without the effects of thymic and clonal selection, out-of-frame nonproductive sequences were analyzed. TCRdb redid the processing of the public reads, applying fastp at Q25 and MiXCR, and retained in-frame beta chains. Identical CDR3 proteins give one entry, which carries the most common genes and DNA. The V and J calls and clone size come from TCRdb's table, not from the authors' own analysis. Across this sample there are 300,000 to 350,000 distinct CDR3 sequences, with 10% to 15% seen only once. Just over 7% of the sample is in the top ten clones.

In addition, the sample was reused for a study of yellow fever vaccine responses in identical twins. The second study's authors report: The T cell response to vaccination in identical twins was reported by the authors to appear partly convergent and partly personalized. The study precisely tracked vaccine-responding T cell clones in identical twins.

The source is a woman aged 18-29 years in good health. The source material was CD8+ T cells sorted from blood. This chain is built from TRBV7-2 and TRBJ1-2; no confident D gene assignment can be made. The CDR3 protein is CANSPWDLNYGYTF. The nucleotide sequence reads as follows: TGTGCCAACTCCCCGTGGGATCTGAACTATGGCTACACCTTC.